The following is a T cell receptor (beta chain) sequence with its context. The antigen is undetermined. Germline V gene lookup returns CDR1 SGHRS and CDR2 YFSETQ. With 4 bases removed from V and 7 bases from J, the gap between germline ends came to 17 bases. The CDR3 is 14 residues long. The table came from immunoSEQ multiplex PCR; TCRdb's copy has only in-frame clones and leaves some out. The table shows 200,000 to 250,000 clones, with nearly 80% occurring only once. These data originate in a study of cytotoxic CD8 clonotypes in ibrutinib-treated CLL. About 2 micrograms of genomic DNA, which was extracted from cryopreserved PBMCs, served as the material used for the TCR beta libraries. Study-wide findings and caveats: The clonality rise at ibrutinib response reflected private clonotype expansion. Clonality was higher at ibrutinib response and returned toward baseline at progression.

The sequence derives from a human donor with chronic lymphocytic leukemia. The sample was PBMCs, taken after 12 months of ibrutinib treatment. This chain links TRBV5-1 with TRBJ2-5, with a possible D match to TRBD2 (5 bases). For the CDR3, the DNA is TGCGCCAGCAGCCCTTTCGGGGAAGGATGGACCCAGTACTTC. It yields the protein CASSPFGEGWTQYF.